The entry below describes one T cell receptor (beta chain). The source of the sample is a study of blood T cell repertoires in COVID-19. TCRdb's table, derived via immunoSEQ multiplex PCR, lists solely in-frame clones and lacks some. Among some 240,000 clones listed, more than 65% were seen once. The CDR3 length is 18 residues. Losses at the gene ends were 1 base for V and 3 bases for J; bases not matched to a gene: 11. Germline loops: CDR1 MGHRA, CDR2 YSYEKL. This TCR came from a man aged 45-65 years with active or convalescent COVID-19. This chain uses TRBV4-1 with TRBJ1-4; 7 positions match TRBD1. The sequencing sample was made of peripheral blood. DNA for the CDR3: TGCGCCAGCAGCCAAGGAACAACGGCAGGGGGGTCTAATGAAAAACTGTTTTTT. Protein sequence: CASSQGTTAGGSNEKLFF.